The 31 T cell receptor beta chains listed next were all sequenced from one sample in a study of T cells in localized non-small cell lung cancer. The data were produced by immunoSEQ multiplex PCR, yet TCRdb's version contains in-frame clones alone and is incomplete. Here the sample spans 40,000 to 55,000 clones, around 81% being singletons. Sequenced material: peripheral blood mononuclear cells, taken before any cancer treatment. The receptors derive from a man aged 40 to 75 with stage III lung adenocarcinoma.

This chain uses TRBV27 with TRBJ2-6; either TRBD1 or TRBD2 may fit D (5 bases each). The germline V and J ends were trimmed by 4 bases and 2 bases, with 21 bases remaining between them. This CDR3 has 19 amino acids. The germline V gene encodes CDR1 MNHEY and CDR2 SMNVEV (reference sequence). CDR3 DNA: TGTGCCAGCAGTTCTCCGACACCGGGACCAAAAGCTGGGGCCAACGTCCTGACTTTC. Residues: CASSSPTPGPKAGANVLTF.

The chain combines TRBV6-1 with TRBJ2-2; TRBD2 matches at 14 bases. Looked up from germline, CDR1 is MNHNS and CDR2 is SASEGT. The CDR3 spans 14 residues. V was pared by 7 bases and J by 6 bases, with 1 base of the junction left unmatched. CDR3 sequence: CASKGLAGAGELFF. Here the CDR3 DNA reads TGTGCCAGCAAGGGACTAGCGGGGGCCGGGGAGCTGTTTTTT.

The V call is TRBV30, the J call TRBJ2-3; D is ambiguous. V shed 1 base and J shed 6 bases, with 5 bases lying between them. Germline lookup yields CDR1 GTSNPN and CDR2 SVGIG (reference sequence). The CDR3 consists of 11 residues. The CDR3 sequence: CAWSALDTQYF. CDR3 nucleotides: TGTGCCTGGAGTGCGTTGGATACGCAGTATTTT.

The rearrangement links TRBV9 to TRBJ2-7; possible D gene TRBD2, 6 bases. Germline V gene sequence: CDR1 SGDLS, CDR2 YYNGEE. The CDR3 is made up of 14 amino acids. V lost 4 bases, J lost 1 base, and 12 bases lay in between. As DNA, the CDR3 is TGTGCCAGCAGCTCAGGGACTGCGTCCTACGAGCAGTACTTC. Protein product: CASSSGTASYEQYF.

About this clone itself: A read error may account for a junction end that differs from germline. This chain uses TRBV6-1 with TRBJ2-1, with TRBD2 identical over 7 bases. Looked up from germline, CDR1 is MNHNS and CDR2 is SASEGT. The CDR3 runs 13 residues. The CDR3 here is CASSEERLAWQFF. As DNA, the CDR3 is TGTGCCAGCAGCGAAGAGAGACTAGCATGGCAGTTCTTC.

This chain links TRBV19 with TRBJ2-6; D gene uncertain. V was trimmed by 3 bases and J by 0 bases, leaving 9 bases between them. This CDR3 has 16 residues. The V gene's germline CDR1 is LNHDA and CDR2 SQIVND (reference sequence). CDR3 residues: CASSIYAGSGANVLTF. The CDR3 DNA reads as TGTGCCAGTAGTATTTATGCCGGCTCTGGGGCCAACGTCCTGACTTTC.

The CDR3 region is CASRSPGSGRTDTQYF. In nucleotides, the CDR3 is TGTGCCAGCAGATCCCCGGGCAGCGGCCGCACAGATACGCAGTATTTT. J is TRBJ2-3 and V is TRBV5-6; a weak D match, TRBD2 (5 bases). This CDR3 has 16 residues. Between the trimmed V and J ends, which lost 5 bases and 1 base, there was a span of 17 bases. Per germline, CDR1 SGHDT and CDR2 YYEEEE. The whole variable domain, remainder taken from reference TRBV5-6 and TRBJ2-3, is DAGVTQSPTHLIKTRGQQVTLRCSPKSGHDTVSWYQQALGQGPQFIFQYYEEEERQRGNFPDRFSGHQFPNYSSELNVNALLLGDSALYLCASRSPGSGRTDTQYFGPGTRLTVL.

J is TRBJ2-7 and V is TRBV10-3; the match to TRBD1 covers 9 bases. Trimming took 2 bases from V and 6 from J; bases not matched to a gene: 5. Germline CDR1 and CDR2: ENHRY and SYGVKD. The CDR3 has 14 amino acids. This CDR3 reads CAISERQGVIEQYF. Written as DNA, the CDR3 is TGTGCCATCAGTGAGAGACAGGGGGTGATCGAGCAGTACTTC.

V usage is TRBV19 and J usage is TRBJ2-2, with a tentative D call TRBD1 (5 bases). CDR1 and CDR2 (germline): LNHDA, SQIVND (reference sequence). V lost 8 bases and J lost 5, with 12 bases in between. This CDR3 has 13 residues. As DNA, the CDR3 is TGTGCCAGTCAACAGGCTTTGACCGGGGAGCTGTTTTTT. Translating it yields CASQQALTGELFF.

CDR3 sequence (DNA): TGCGCCAGCAGCCAAGGGGTTACGGCCCAAGAAGCTTTCTTT. Its translation: CASSQGVTAQEAFF. The chain combines TRBV4-1 with TRBJ1-1, with unresolved D. The germline CDR1 and CDR2 sequences are MGHRA and YSYEKL. The CDR3 covers 14 residues. V lost 1 base and J lost 8, with 14 bases in between.

A remark on this clone: The junction shows a germline mismatch at one end, possibly a read error. The chain is built from TRBV2 and TRBJ2-7; 8 nucleotides line up with TRBD1. The CDR3 is 14 residues long. CDR1 SNHLY and CDR2 FYNNEI come from the germline V gene. In DNA, the CDR3 is TGTGCCAGCAGCGAGGACAGGGTCTCCAACGAGCAGTACTTC. Translating gives CASSEDRVSNEQYF.

The chain combines TRBV6-5 with TRBJ1-1; the D is unclear. The CDR3 is made up of 14 amino acids. Deletions cut 5 bases from V and 1 base from J, with 11 bases between. The germline V gene encodes CDR1 MNHEY and CDR2 SVGAGI. The DNA for the CDR3 is TGTGCCAGCAGTGACAATTCTCGGAACACTGAAGCTTTCTTT. Translation: CASSDNSRNTEAFF.

This sequence joins TRBV7-9 and TRBJ2-1, with TRBD2 identical over 10 bases. The germline V gene has CDR1 SEHNR and CDR2 FQNEAQ (reference sequence). The CDR3 spans 15 residues. Unmatched junction bases numbered 12, after V lost 8 bases and J lost 8 bases. The CDR3 loop is CASSLNLAGGYEQFF. For the CDR3, the DNA is TGTGCCAGCTCCCTGAATTTAGCGGGGGGTTATGAGCAGTTCTTC.

J is TRBJ2-5 and V is TRBV19; D unresolved. CDR1 is LNHDA, CDR2 SQIVND, per germline (reference sequence). Trimming stripped 5 bases from V and 6 bases from J, with 10 bases between. The CDR3 is 12 amino acids. In DNA form, the CDR3 reads TGTGCCAGTAGTCTCGCCAGCAAGACCCAGTACTTC. As protein: CASSLASKTQYF. Combining the CDR3 with reference TRBV19 and TRBJ2-5 gives the whole variable domain DGGITQSPKYLFRKEGQNVTLSCEQNLNHDAMYWYRQDPGQGLRLIYYSQIVNDFQKGDIAEGYSVSREKKESFPLTVTSAQKNPTAFYLCASSLASKTQYFGPGTRLLVL.

This chain links TRBV4-1 with TRBJ1-2, with D possibly being TRBD1 (5 bases). V lost 1 base and J 0 bases, leaving 9 bases between the germline ends. This CDR3 region has 15 residues. Germline CDR1 reads MGHRA; CDR2 reads YSYEKL. The CDR3 DNA sequence: TGCGCCAGCAGCCAAGCAGGGACGACTAACTATGGCTACACCTTC. It translates to CASSQAGTTNYGYTF.

The chain uses TRBV5-1 and TRBJ2-7; possible D gene TRBD1, 6 bases. Germline assignment: CDR1 SGHRS and CDR2 YFSETQ. V gave up 2 bases and J gave up 2 bases, with 14 bases separating them. This CDR3 spans 15 amino acids. CDR3 protein: CASSLEVRGTYEQYF. The DNA of the CDR3 is TGCGCCAGCAGCTTAGAGGTCAGGGGCACCTACGAGCAGTACTTC.

A single count supports this clone. The chain joins TRBV6-6 to TRBJ2-5; D not certain. CDR3 length: 10 amino acids. V lost 4 bases to trimming and J lost 5 bases, with 2 bases between them. The germline V gene has CDR1 MNHNY and CDR2 SVGAGI (reference sequence). The DNA for the CDR3 is TGTGCCAGCAGTTCGGAGACCCAGTACTTC. It encodes CASSSETQYF.

The chain uses TRBV13 and TRBJ1-1; 8 nucleotides line up with TRBD1. The CDR3 contains 14 residues. Per germline, CDR1 PRHDT and CDR2 FYEKMQ (reference sequence). The J segment lost 5 bases and the V segment lost 0 bases, leaving 2 bases of the junction unmatched. The CDR3 region has the DNA TGTGCCAGCAGCTTAGGGGACAGGGAAACTGAAGCTTTCTTT. As protein: CASSLGDRETEAFF.

This chain connects TRBV2 to TRBJ2-5, with a weak D call TRBD2 (5 bases). The ends were cut back, 0 bases at V and 4 bases at J, with 12 bases in the middle. The CDR3 consists of 15 residues. The germline V gene has CDR1 SNHLY and CDR2 FYNNEI. The CDR3 is CASSEARGAAETQYF. The CDR3 region has the DNA TGTGCCAGCAGTGAAGCTCGGGGAGCGGCAGAGACCCAGTACTTC.

This chain connects TRBV14 to TRBJ1-4, with a weak D call TRBD1 (5 bases). The CDR3 loop spans 16 amino acids. From germline, CDR1 is SGHDN and CDR2 FVKESK. V lost 0 bases to trimming and J lost 0 bases, with 8 bases between them. The CDR3 bases are TGTGCCAGCAGCCAAGAACAGGCCGCAACTAATGAAAAACTGTTTTTT. Translating gives CASSQEQAATNEKLFF.

The chain carries TRBV5-1 and TRBJ2-1; 7 bases are a match to TRBD1. CDR3 length: 16 residues. The trim removed 4 bases at V and 7 bases at J, leaving 14 bases unmatched. In germline, CDR1 is SGHRS, CDR2 YFSETQ. CDR3 sequence: CASSIGGGRGRNEQFF. The CDR3 DNA sequence: TGCGCCAGCAGCATCGGAGGCGGCAGGGGGAGAAATGAGCAGTTCTTC.

The chain uses TRBV4-2 and TRBJ2-1; D not certain. Germline CDR1 reads LGHNA; CDR2 reads YNFKEQ. CDR3 size: 15 residues. Trimming cost V 1 base and J 4 bases, with 11 bases left between them. CDR3 sequence: CASSQAGLDYNEQFF. The DNA for the CDR3 is TGTGCCAGCAGCCAAGCCGGGCTAGATTACAATGAGCAGTTCTTC.

The CDR3 loop reads CATTRETNTGELFF. In DNA, the CDR3 is TGTGCCACTACCCGGGAAACAAACACCGGGGAGCTGTTTTTT. The V gene is TRBV19, the J gene TRBJ2-2; weak D call: TRBD2 (5 bases). Trimming left V 10 bases short and J 2 bases short, with 14 bases between. The CDR3 contains 14 residues. CDR1 is LNHDA, CDR2 SQIVND, per germline (reference sequence).

This clone has more than one count but fewer than ten. The chain carries TRBV5-1 and TRBJ2-2; D unclear. Trimming pared 2 bases from V and 6 bases from J, leaving 5 bases between. The CDR3 is made up of 12 amino acids. CDR1 is SGHRS and CDR2 is YFSETQ in the germline V gene. The CDR3 DNA follows: TGCGCCAGCAGCTTTAGTCCCGGGGAGCTGTTTTTT. This sequence encodes CASSFSPGELFF.

The chain joins TRBV5-6 to TRBJ2-1; D unclear. CDR1 and CDR2 from the germline V gene are SGHDT and YYEEEE. The CDR3 covers 13 residues. Trimming took off 5 bases at V and 7 bases at J, with 13 bases between the two ends. CDR3 region: CASRKRPNNEQFF. CDR3 coding DNA: TGTGCCAGCAGAAAGAGGCCGAATAATGAGCAGTTCTTC.

The chain uses TRBV11-2 and TRBJ2-3, with D perhaps assigned TRBD1 or TRBD2 (5 bases each). The germline V and J ends were trimmed by 3 bases and 2 bases, with 15 bases remaining between them. CDR1 is SGHAT, CDR2 FQNNGV, per germline. CDR3 size: 16 residues. This CDR3 reads CASSLGLGTATDTQYF. The CDR3 region has the DNA TGTGCCAGCAGCTTGGGTTTAGGGACGGCCACAGATACGCAGTATTTT.

Here the CDR3 reads CAISRTSSTSTDTQYF. CDR3 coding DNA: TGTGCCATCAGCCGAACTAGCTCCACTAGCACAGATACGCAGTATTTT. The rearrangement joins TRBV10-3 to TRBJ2-3; tentatively, D is TRBD2 (6 bases). With 6 bases removed from V and 0 bases from J, the gap between germline ends came to 16 bases. This CDR3 spans 16 amino acids. Germline V gives CDR1 ENHRY, CDR2 SYGVKD.

The gene calls are TRBV7-2 and TRBJ2-6; D is undetermined. The germline V gene encodes CDR1 SGHTA and CDR2 FQGNSA. This CDR3 region has 17 residues. Trimming removed 3 bases from V and 2 bases from J, with 14 bases in between. CDR3 coding DNA: TGTGCCAGCAGCTTGGTCGGCAGCTCGGCTGGGGCCAACGTCCTGACTTTC. Translation: CASSLVGSSAGANVLTF. The full variable domain, in which reference TRBV7-2 and TRBJ2-6 provide the parts outside the CDR3, is GAGVSQSPSNKVTEKGKDVELRCDPISGHTALYWYRQSLGQGLEFLIYFQGNSAPDKSGLPSDRFSAERTGGSVSTLTIQRTQQEDSAVYLCASSLVGSSAGANVLTFGAGSRLTVL.

The gene calls are TRBV11-2 and TRBJ2-1; D may match TRBD1 or TRBD2 (5 bases each). This CDR3 contains 16 residues. From germline, CDR1 is SGHAT and CDR2 FQNNGV. Trimming shortened V by 5 bases and J by 4 bases, and 18 bases separated the two germline ends. In DNA form, the CDR3 reads TGTGCCAGCAGCCCGCAAGTGGGGGTTTTATACAATGAGCAGTTCTTC. It yields the protein CASSPQVGVLYNEQFF. Complete variable domain (other parts from reference TRBV11-2 and TRBJ2-1): EAGVAQSPRYKIIEKRQSVAFWCNPISGHATLYWYQQILGQGPKLLIQFQNNGVVDDSQLPKDRFSAERLKGVDSTLKIQPAKLEDSAVYLCASSPQVGVLYNEQFFGPGTRLTVL.

The chain joins TRBV6-6 to TRBJ2-7, with 7 bases that match TRBD1. The CDR3 sequence is 15 residues long. V was pared by 4 bases and J by 0 bases, with 6 bases of the junction left unmatched. Per germline, CDR1 MNHNY and CDR2 SVGAGI (reference sequence). The CDR3 here is CASSLRTGTSYEQYF. DNA of the CDR3: TGTGCCAGCAGTTTGAGGACAGGTACCTCCTACGAGCAGTACTTC.

There are a few counts of this clone. The V call is TRBV5-6, the J call TRBJ2-7; TRBD1 matches 8 bases. This CDR3 is built from 16 residues. Per the germline V gene, CDR1 is SGHDT and CDR2 is YYEEEE. The ends lost 0 bases at V and 5 bases at J; junction bases unmatched: 10. The CDR3 loop is CASSLVSGDRINEQYF. The CDR3 region has the DNA TGTGCCAGCAGCTTGGTAAGTGGGGACAGGATCAACGAGCAGTACTTC.